These T cell receptor beta chains were read from a single sample in a study of blood T cell repertoires in COVID-19. Here immunoSEQ multiplex PCR was the method, and the copy in TCRdb shows in-frame clones only, minus some. The data contain about 23,000 clones, 75% to 90% of them seen just once; the ten biggest clones take up roughly 19%. Input material: peripheral blood. These receptor sequences come from a human donor with acute or convalescent COVID-19. The donor label of this sample is uncertain. The CDR3 runs from the conserved cysteine through the conserved F or W. A D gene is named only where the DNA matches it firmly. Clone sizes are given selectively: once, few, many, or a class where the clone is expanded.

J | V | D | size | DNA | CDR3
TRBJ2-2 | TRBV9 | . | . | TGTGCCAGCAGCGTAGGTACAGGGAGGAACACCGGGGAGCTGTTTTTT | CASSVGTGRNTGELFF
TRBJ2-7 | TRBV7-9 | . | . | TGTGCCAGCTCAGGATGGGACTTCAAAACCTACGAGCAGTACTTC | CASSGWDFKTYEQYF
TRBJ2-2 | TRBV5-4 | . | . | TGTGCCAGCAGCTTGGGAGCGGTAGACACCGGGGAGCTGTTTTTT | CASSLGAVDTGELFF
TRBJ1-5 | TRBV3-1/TRBV3-2 | TRBD1 | . | TGTGCCAGCAGCCAAAGGACAGGGCTTCAGCCCCAGCATTTT | CASSQRTGLQPQHF
TRBJ1-6 | TRBV11-3 | . | . | TGTGCCAGCAGCGTCGACCCGAGGCCTAATTCACCCCTCCACTTT | CASSVDPRPNSPLHF
TRBJ2-1 | TRBV4-2 | . | . | TGTGCCAGCAGCCAAGTACTAGACACTGAGCAGTTCTTC | CASSQVLDTEQFF
TRBJ1-2 | TRBV19 | . | . | TGTGCCAGTACCCTAGACGGGGGACGTAACTATGGCTACACCTTC | CASTLDGGRNYGYTF
TRBJ2-3 | TRBV6-2/TRBV6-3 | . | once | TGTGCCAGCAGTTACTCGAGTGTGGATACGCAGTATTTT | CASSYSSVDTQYF
TRBJ2-1 | TRBV10-1 | TRBD2 | . | TGCGCCAGCAGTGAGTCGGGACTAGCGCTTTACAATGAGCAGTTCTTC | CASSESGLALYNEQFF
TRBJ1-1 | TRBV6-6 | . | . | TGTGCCAGCAGGGGGGCCGGGGACACTGAAGCTTTCTTT | CASRGAGDTEAFF
TRBJ1-4 | TRBV18 | TRBD1 | . | TGTGCCAGCTCACCTAGGACAGGGGATGAAAAACTGTTTTTT | CASSPRTGDEKLFF
TRBJ1-5 | TRBV27 | . | . | TGTGCCAGCAGTCTAGGACAAGGAACTCAGCCCCAGCATTTT | CASSLGQGTQPQHF
TRBJ1-5 | TRBV6-2/TRBV6-3 | TRBD1 | medium-sized | TGTGCCAGCAGTCTGGACAGGGGGCAGGGCAATCAGCCCCAGCATTTT | CASSLDRGQGNQPQHF
TRBJ2-7 | TRBV6-6 | . | . | TGTGCCAGCAGTTCCGGGGTCGAGCAGTACTTC | CASSSGVEQYF
TRBJ2-2 | TRBV3-1/TRBV3-2 | TRBD2 | . | TGTGCCAGCAGCCAAGGGACCCCAGGCGGGAGGGGCACCGGGGAGCTGTTTTTT | CASSQGTPGGRGTGELFF
TRBJ2-3 | TRBV7-6 | TRBD1 | . | TGTGCCAGCAGCGAGGGGAAGCAGGGGGCAAATACGCAGTATTTT | CASSEGKQGANTQYF
TRBJ2-5 | TRBV30 | . | . | TGTGCCTGGAGTGGTGGGGCTTTAGGGACCCAGTACTTC | CAWSGGALGTQYF
TRBJ1-2 | TRBV6-1 | TRBD1 | . | TGTGCCAGCAGTGCGTTCGGGACAGGAGGGGTATATGGCTACACCTTC | CASSAFGTGGVYGYTF
TRBJ1-5 | TRBV15 | TRBD1 | . | TGTGCCACCAGCGGCCATCTAGGGACAGGGAATCAGCCCCAGCATTTT | CATSGHLGTGNQPQHF
TRBJ1-1 | TRBV2 | TRBD1 | . | TGTGCCAGCAGCGACTTGGGACAGGGAGTGGACACTGAAGCTTTCTTT | CASSDLGQGVDTEAFF
TRBJ2-5 | TRBV7-3 | . | . | TGTGCCAGCAGCGCTAATGGAGAGTACCAAGAGACCCAGTACTTC | CASSANGEYQETQYF
TRBJ2-7 | TRBV6-6 | TRBD2 | . | TGTGGGGCTAGCGGGAGAAACTCCTACGAGCAGTACTTC | CGASGRNSYEQYF
TRBJ1-4 | TRBV19 | . | . | TGTGCCAGTAGTATGCGGAGGGGTGAAAAACTGTTTTTT | CASSMRRGEKLFF
TRBJ1-2 | TRBV2 | TRBD1 | once | TGTGCCAGCAGTGACCCGACAGGGACATCCTATGGCTACACCTTC | CASSDPTGTSYGYTF
TRBJ2-1 | TRBV24-1 | . | . | TGTGCCACCAGTGATCCGCGGGACAGAAACAATGAGCAGTTCTTC | CATSDPRDRNNEQFF
TRBJ2-7 | TRBV19 | . | . | TGTGCCAGTAGTATAGGCAGAACCTACGAGCAGTACTTC | CASSIGRTYEQYF